This entry lists 19 T cell receptor beta chains sequenced from one sample in a study of neoadjuvant nivolumab and ipilimumab in lung cancer. Some clones are missing from TCRdb's copy, which holds only in-frame ones; the method was immunoSEQ multiplex PCR. Altogether about 18,000 clones are present, more than 75% being singletons, with the ten largest covering 2% to 2.5%. The specimen comprised peripheral blood, sampled before neoadjuvant nivolumab, alone or with ipilimumab. The receptors stem from an adult with non-small cell lung cancer.

The chain links TRBV5-1 to TRBJ1-2, with TRBD1 as a possible D gene (5 bases). Germline lookup yields CDR1 SGHRS and CDR2 YFSETQ. CDR3 length equals 13 residues. The V end lost 5 bases, the J end lost 6 bases, and 14 bases lay between the germline ends. The CDR3 coding sequence is TGCGCCAGCAGACCCCTGACAGAAGATGGCTACACCTTC. This codes for CASRPLTEDGYTF. Filled out from reference TRBV5-1 and TRBJ1-2, the complete variable domain reads KAGVTQTPRYLIKTRGQQVTLSCSPISGHRSVSWYQQTPGQGLQFLFEYFSETQRNKGNFPGRFSGRQFSNSRSEMNVSTLELGDSALYLCASRPLTEDGYTFGSGTRLTVV.

The chain combines TRBV9 with TRBJ2-1, with TRBD2 matching over 9 bases. V was clipped by 3 bases and J by 7 bases; unmatched bases: 8. CDR3 length: 15 amino acids. The germline V gene encodes CDR1 SGDLS and CDR2 YYNGEE. The CDR3 reads CASSGRAGGGNEQFF. CDR3 coding DNA: TGTGCCAGCAGCGGAAGAGCGGGAGGTGGGAATGAGCAGTTCTTC.

Here the CDR3 reads CASSLEAVPFF. CDR3 nucleotides: TGCGCCAGCAGCTTGGAAGCGGTTCCGTTCTTC. V usage is TRBV5-1 and J usage is TRBJ2-1; perhaps TRBD2 as D (5 bases). The CDR3 is made up of 11 amino acids. Per germline, CDR1 SGHRS and CDR2 YFSETQ. V lost 0 bases and J 15 bases, leaving 10 bases between the germline ends.

The rearrangement links TRBV9 to TRBJ2-6; D remains unclear. The CDR3 sequence is 15 residues long. V shed 4 bases and J shed 0 bases, with 8 bases lying between them. The germline V gene has CDR1 SGDLS and CDR2 YYNGEE. This CDR3 is CASSSHSSGANVLTF. CDR3 DNA: TGTGCCAGCAGCTCCCACAGCTCTGGGGCCAACGTCCTGACTTTC.

This clone appeared once. The chain recombines TRBV7-9 with TRBJ1-5; 7 bases fit TRBD1. This CDR3 contains 13 residues. The V segment lost 3 bases and the J segment 6 bases; nucleotides outside the gene matches: 2. Germline CDR1 and CDR2: SEHNR and FQNEAQ (reference sequence). CDR3 sequence (DNA): TGTGCCAGCAGCTTCGGACAGGTTCAGCCCCAGCATTTT. It is translated as CASSFGQVQPQHF.

V and J are TRBV10-1 and TRBJ2-7; TRBD1 matches 8 bases. CDR1 WNHNN and CDR2 SYGVQD come from the germline V gene (reference sequence). CDR3 length: 12 residues. Trimming cost V 6 bases and J 4 bases; bases outside gene matches: 2. CDR3 nucleotides: TGCGCCAGCAGGGACAGGGAATACGAGCAGTACTTC. Translated: CASRDREYEQYF.

The V gene is TRBV14, the J gene TRBJ1-1; a possible D gene is TRBD1 (5 bases). This CDR3 spans 12 amino acids. The V gene's germline CDR1 is SGHDN and CDR2 FVKESK. V was clipped by 3 bases and J by 7 bases, with 9 bases between them. CDR3 DNA: TGTGCCAGCAGCCAGGGGGGACTTGAAGCTTTCTTT. This codes for CASSQGGLEAFF.

A single count supports this clone. The chain is built from TRBV5-1 and TRBJ1-2; 9 bases match TRBD1. With 4 bases clipped from V and 3 bases from J, the junction kept 7 bases outside the gene matches. This CDR3 comprises 15 residues. The germline V gene encodes CDR1 SGHRS and CDR2 YFSETQ. The CDR3 here is CASSATGGGDYGYTF. As DNA, the CDR3 is TGCGCCAGCAGCGCGACAGGGGGTGGAGACTATGGCTACACCTTC.

The rearrangement uses TRBV5-1 and TRBJ2-1; 10 nucleotides match TRBD2. The CDR3 loop spans 14 amino acids. Germline V gene data show CDR1 as SGHRS and CDR2 as YFSETQ. V was clipped by 0 bases and J by 11 bases; unmatched bases: 5. CDR3 residues: CASSLASTSGKQFF. The CDR3, as DNA: TGCGCCAGCAGCTTGGCCAGCACTAGCGGGAAGCAGTTCTTC.

The V and J genes are TRBV2 and TRBJ2-3; the match to TRBD2 covers 13 bases. There are 15 residues in the CDR3. V lost 5 bases and J lost 3; bases outside the gene matches: 2. Germline V CDR1 and CDR2: SNHLY, FYNNEI. The CDR3 loop is CASSPTSGRTDTQYF. The CDR3 DNA follows: TGTGCCAGCAGTCCGACTAGCGGGAGGACAGATACGCAGTATTTT.

This rearrangement joins TRBV28 to TRBJ1-1; D is unclear. This CDR3 is 10 amino acids long. V gave up 6 bases and J gave up 4 bases, with 3 bases separating them. Germline CDR1 reads MDHEN; CDR2 reads SYDVKM. CDR3 protein: CASRGTEAFF. The DNA for the CDR3 is TGTGCCAGCAGGGGCACTGAAGCTTTCTTT. Full variable domain (rest looked up from reference TRBV28 and TRBJ1-1): DVKVTQSSRYLVKRTGEKVFLECVQDMDHENMFWYRQDPGLGLRLIYFSYDVKMKEKGDIPEGYSVSREKKERFSLILESASTNQTSMYLCASRGTEAFFGQGTRLTVV.

DNA for the CDR3: TGTGCCAGCAGCTTAGGCGAACAGGGGCCCAATCAGCCCCAGCATTTT. It is translated as CASSLGEQGPNQPQHF. The chain carries TRBV11-2 and TRBJ1-5; 7 bases align to TRBD1. The V segment lost 1 base and the J segment 3 bases; nucleotides outside the gene matches: 6. The CDR3 is 16 residues long. The V gene's germline CDR1 is SGHAT and CDR2 FQNNGV.

V is TRBV20-1 and J is TRBJ2-1; D possibly corresponds to TRBD2 (5 bases). Trimming took 3 bases from V and 8 from J, leaving 8 bases between them. CDR1 DFQATT and CDR2 SNEGSKA come from the germline V gene (reference sequence). CDR3 size: 11 residues. CDR3 nucleotide sequence: TGCAGTGCTAGTTCCGGGGATGAGCAGTTCTTC. Protein: CSASSGDEQFF.

The V and J genes are TRBV18 and TRBJ2-7; 10 nucleotides line up with TRBD2. The J segment lost 3 bases and the V segment lost 9 bases, leaving 11 bases of the junction unmatched. The CDR3 is made up of 15 amino acids. The germline CDR1 and CDR2 sequences are KGHSH and LQKENI. CDR3 in DNA: TGTGCCAGTCATAAGCGGGAGGGCATCAACTACGAGCAGTACTTC. Translated, it gives CASHKREGINYEQYF.

This rearrangement joins TRBV6-6 to TRBJ2-5; perhaps TRBD2 as D (5 bases). Trimming removed 7 bases from V and 4 bases from J, with 16 bases in between. Germline V gene data show CDR1 as MNHNY and CDR2 as SVGAGI (reference sequence). The CDR3 extends over 14 amino acids. The CDR3 loop reads CASMRAGGGETQYF. Here the CDR3 DNA reads TGTGCCAGCATGCGAGCCGGCGGAGGAGAGACCCAGTACTTC.

CDR3 loop: CASSAWDRAADTQYF. The CDR3 DNA is TGCGCCAGCAGCGCCTGGGACAGGGCGGCAGATACGCAGTATTTT. This chain links TRBV4-1 with TRBJ2-3; 9 bases agree with TRBD1. Germline assignment: CDR1 MGHRA and CDR2 YSYEKL. The CDR3 is made up of 15 amino acids. Losses at the gene ends were 5 bases for V and 4 bases for J; bases not matched to a gene: 7.

The CDR3 DNA follows: TGTGCCAGTAGAGGGGGGGACATTCAGTACTTC. This sequence encodes CASRGGDIQYF. The rearrangement uses TRBV19 and TRBJ2-4, with TRBD2 as a possible D gene (7 bases). The CDR3 consists of 11 residues. The V end lost 6 bases, the J end lost 8 bases, and 8 bases lay between the germline ends. The germline gives CDR1 LNHDA, CDR2 SQIVND (reference sequence). Supplemented by reference TRBV19 and TRBJ2-4, the full variable domain reads DGGITQSPKYLFRKEGQNVTLSCEQNLNHDAMYWYRQDPGQGLRLIYYSQIVNDFQKGDIAEGYSVSREKKESFPLTVTSAQKNPTAFYLCASRGGDIQYFGAGTRLSVL.

The chain uses TRBV20-1 and TRBJ2-1; D is perhaps TRBD2 (6 bases). Germline V gene lookup returns CDR1 DFQATT and CDR2 SNEGSKA (reference sequence). CDR3 length: 11 residues. The CDR3 sequence: CSGGPSNEQFF. DNA for the CDR3: TGCAGCGGAGGGCCCAGCAATGAGCAGTTCTTC.

The chain couples TRBV5-1 to TRBJ2-1; D is unclear. The CDR3 sequence is 14 residues long. Germline V CDR1 and CDR2: SGHRS, YFSETQ. Deletions cut 0 bases from V and 6 bases from J, with 10 bases between. The CDR3 spells CASSLAGGTNEQFF. For the CDR3, the DNA is TGCGCCAGCAGCTTGGCCGGTGGCACCAATGAGCAGTTCTTC.